This TCR beta chain was found in a study of T cell repertoires in cytomegalovirus infection (dated by TCRdb to about 2019). For the wider study: Recently identified HLA-C-restricted CMV epitopes, whose presentation resists viral immunomodulation, were targeted by peptide stimulations together with well-studied HLA-B-restricted epitopes. Donor HLA type was relevant to the analysis, as public TCR beta signatures indicated carriage of CMV infection together with the matching HLA type. The research as a whole found: In both this cohort and an independent roughly 330-donor cohort, the cumulative frequency of public TCR beta family members distinguished carriers of CMV infection plus the relevant HLA type. In the ex vivo response, HLA-C-restricted CMV-specific TCR beta clonotypes were dominant, and in two of eight donors the single most frequent clonotype came from this HLA-C-restricted group.

The meaning of the sample's treatment or condition label: in vitro stimulation with specific CMV peptide epitopes to enrich CMV-specific T cells. This clonotype was found a few times. This receptor's antigen is unknown. No much larger clonotype is one base removed from it; base qualities were not supplied. The listed sequencing device is Illumina HiSeq 1500. TCRdb reprocessed the public reads (quality trimming at Q25 with fastp, clone calling with MiXCR) and kept in-frame beta chains. Rows are unified per CDR3 protein, each entry keeping the most common DNA and genes. A total of hundreds of thousands of distinct CDR3 sequences appear in this sample, about 39% of them only once. 43% of the sample is in the top ten clones. CDR1 and CDR2 were assigned from the germline V gene as SGHVS and FNYEAQ. Cut back by 0 bases and 0 bases, the V and J ends lie 12 bases apart. There are 17 amino acids in the CDR3, from cysteine to phenylalanine inclusive. The kept DNA is CDR3 alone, 51 bases in frame from the first base.

The source of this sequence is a human donor in good health (CMV status not recorded). Some clones in this sample may be carry-over from other donors' samples. The chain is assembled from TRBV7-6 and TRBJ2-1; TRBD1 could be the D gene, as 5 bases match. The sample here was cultured PBMCs, taken from culture after CMV antigen stimulation. The nucleotide sequence is TGTGCCAGCAGCTTAGCCTCAGGGTCCAGCTCCTACAATGAGCAGTTCTTC. Translated, this gives CASSLASGSSSYNEQFF.